This record covers a single T cell receptor beta chain. The CDR3 sequence is 14 residues long. Trimming took off 5 bases at V and 8 bases at J, with 18 bases between the two ends. The germline CDR1 and CDR2 sequences are MNHEY and SMNVEV (reference sequence). The data stem from a study of T cell responses to AZD1222 COVID-19 vaccine. The wider study: Analyses pooled second doses at about 4 or about 12 weeks.

Profiling relied on immunoSEQ multiplex PCR, and the TCRdb table lists in-frame clones only, not all of them. The table lists approximately 130,000 clones, under 95% of them singletons. The gene calls are TRBV27 and TRBJ1-2, with D possibly TRBD1 on 5 matching bases. This clonotype was obtained from an adult in good health. The source material was peripheral blood, sampled on day 0 of AZD1222 vaccination. CDR3 protein: CASSPAQATRGYTF. The DNA for the CDR3 is TGTGCCAGCAGTCCCGCACAGGCTACGAGGGGCTACACCTTC.